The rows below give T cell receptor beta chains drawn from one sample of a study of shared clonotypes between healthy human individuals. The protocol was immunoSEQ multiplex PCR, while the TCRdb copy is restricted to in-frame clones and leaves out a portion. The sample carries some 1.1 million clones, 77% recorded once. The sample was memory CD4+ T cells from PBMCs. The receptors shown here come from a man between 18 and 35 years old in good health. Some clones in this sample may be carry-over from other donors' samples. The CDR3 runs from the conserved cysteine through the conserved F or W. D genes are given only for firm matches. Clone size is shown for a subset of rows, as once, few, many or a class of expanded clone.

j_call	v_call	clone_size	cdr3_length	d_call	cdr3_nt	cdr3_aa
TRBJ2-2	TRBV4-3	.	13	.	TGCGCCAGCAGCCAAGATCACGGCGGGGAGCTGTTTTTT	CASSQDHGGELFF
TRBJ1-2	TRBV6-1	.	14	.	TGTGCCACCACCTACCGGGAAGCGAACTATGGCTACACCTTC	CATTYREANYGYTF
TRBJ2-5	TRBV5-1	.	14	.	TGCGCCAGCAGCTTGGGTGGGGCGCGGGAGACCCAGTACTTC	CASSLGGARETQYF
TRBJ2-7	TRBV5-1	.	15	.	TGCGCCAGCAGGTCGGCTGGTATGAGAGGCTACGAGCAGTACTTC	CASRSAGMRGYEQYF
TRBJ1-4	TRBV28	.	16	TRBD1	TGTGCCAGCAGTCCCCTCCCGGGACAGGGGTTTCAAAAACTGTTTTTT	CASSPLPGQGFQKLFF
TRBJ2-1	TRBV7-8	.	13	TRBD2	TGTGCCAGCAGCCCAGATCGCGGGGGGGAGCAGTTCTTC	CASSPDRGGEQFF
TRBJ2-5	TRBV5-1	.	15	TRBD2	TGCGCCAGCAGCAGAACACTAGCGGAGCAAGAGACCCAGTACTTC	CASSRTLAEQETQYF
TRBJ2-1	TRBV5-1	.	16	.	TGCGCCAGCAGCTACGACGGGGCCAGCTCCTACAATGAGCAGTTCTTC	CASSYDGASSYNEQFF
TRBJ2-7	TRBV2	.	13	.	TGTGCCAGCAGGAGGGCCAGGGCATACGAGCAGTACTTC	CASRRARAYEQYF
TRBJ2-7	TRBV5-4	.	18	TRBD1	TGTGCCAGCAGCCAGAAAGAGTTTCCGGGACAGGGCAACTACGAGCAGTACTTC	CASSQKEFPGQGNYEQYF
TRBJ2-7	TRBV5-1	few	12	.	TGCGCCAGCAGCTTGGAACAGGAGGTGCAGTACTTC	CASSLEQEVQYF
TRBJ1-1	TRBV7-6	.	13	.	TGTGCCAGCAGCTTCAGTCCTAACACTGAAGCTTTCTTT	CASSFSPNTEAFF
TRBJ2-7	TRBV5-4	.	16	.	TGTGCCAGCAGCACCGGGACACTCCTGGATGCCTACGAGCAGTACTTC	CASSTGTLLDAYEQYF
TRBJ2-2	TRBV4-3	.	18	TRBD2	TGCGCCAGCAGCCAAGAGAGTCTAGCGGGAGGCCGTGCCGGGGAGCTGTTTTTT	CASSQESLAGGRAGELFF
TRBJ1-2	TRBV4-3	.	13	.	TGCGCCAGCAGCCAATCCCCGAACTATGGCTACACCTTC	CASSQSPNYGYTF
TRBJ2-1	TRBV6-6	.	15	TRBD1	TGTGCCAGCAGTCCTCCCGGACAGGGGGCGAGGGAGCAGTTCTTC	CASSPPGQGAREQFF
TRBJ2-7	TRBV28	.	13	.	TGTGCCAGCACCTCGGGTCTCTGGGGGGCTAAGTACTTC	CASTSGLWGAKYF
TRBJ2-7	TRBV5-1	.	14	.	TGCGCCAGCAGCTTGGCAGGGCCCAACTACGAGCAGTACTTC	CASSLAGPNYEQYF
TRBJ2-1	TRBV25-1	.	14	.	TGTGCCAGCAGTGCCGCCGGGGCCCCCAATGAGCAGTTCTTC	CASSAAGAPNEQFF
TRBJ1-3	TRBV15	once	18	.	TGTGCCACCAGCAGAGATCTGGGGGCAGGGGTAACTGGAAACACCATATATTTT	CATSRDLGAGVTGNTIYF
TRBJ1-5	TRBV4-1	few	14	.	TGCGCCAGCAGCCAAGTGGACAGCAATCAGCCCCAGCATTTT	CASSQVDSNQPQHF